This T cell receptor beta chain was obtained from a study of CD8 T cells in ankylosing spondylitis (dated by TCRdb to about 2017). Describing the broader study: To find TCR variants linked to disease, the study profiled T cell receptor beta repertoires in ankylosing spondylitis patients and healthy donors. The whole study cohort included 90 to 120 healthy donors and 20 to 30 ankylosing spondylitis patients. Samples of peripheral blood were taken, and for ankylosing spondylitis patients, synovial fluid was collected as well. Overall study outcomes, separate from this receptor: Some TCR beta motif variants had previously been reported in synovial fluid and blood of reactive arthritis patients, which suggested common disease-initiation mechanisms. Blood from ankylosing spondylitis patients appeared to be characterized by a TCR beta motif made up of several highly homologous amino acid variants. A CD8+ phenotype was shown by the disease-linked clones, which were found at relatively low frequencies in peripheral blood. The disease-linked clones were reported as significantly enriched in matched synovial fluid samples from ankylosing spondylitis patients.

This clonotype has ten or more counts. Which antigen it targets is not known. Base-call qualities are not available, and no considerably larger clone is one nucleotide away. Sequencing relied on an Illumina MiSeq. Quantitative 5'-RACE with molecular barcodes was used to prepare TCR beta libraries. The authors' analysis ran thus. Disease-linked TCR variants were identified with a new computational method built on a probabilistic model of VDJ rearrangement. TCRdb reprocessing: public reads trimmed at Q25 with fastp, clones called with MiXCR, in-frame beta chains kept. Each record represents a unique CDR3 protein, reported with the most common genes and DNA among its rows. The V and J calls were determined by TCRdb, not by the authors. This sample comprises 25,000 to 30,000 distinct CDR3 sequences, 6.5% to 9.5% of them detected only once. The top ten constitute more than 25% of the sample. The CDR3 runs 13 residues from the cysteine to the phenylalanine. Here the CDR3 DNA is all that survives: 39 bases in frame from base 1. Trimming at the junction amounts to 3 bases on V and 5 bases on J, and the germline ends lie 13 bases apart. CDR1 DFQATT and CDR2 SNEGSKA were looked up in the germline V gene (reference sequence).

The chain was built from TRBV20-1 and TRBJ2-5; a confident D gene designation cannot be given. Sequenced sample: blood. This clonotype originated in a male donor with ankylosing spondylitis or in good health (not recorded which). The sequenced DNA: TGCAGTGCTAGTGTGGGCGTTTGGGAGACCCAGTACTTC. This gives the protein CSASVGVWETQYF.